The sample holds one count of the clone carrying this T cell receptor beta chain. What it binds is not known. Profiled with immunoSEQ multiplex PCR; TCRdb holds only in-frame clones, not every one. The table records roughly 39,000 clones, approximately 85% of them present only once. Documented time point: week 5, during vaccination. It was 300 ug of mutant IDH1 20-mer peptide that made up each vaccine dose, given with topical imiquimod. This entry belongs to a study of a mutant IDH1 vaccine in newly diagnosed glioma. Study-level information: With temozolomide cycles, or 4-6 weeks after radiotherapy alone, vaccination was started.

This CDR3 spans 13 amino acids. The germline V and J ends were trimmed by 8 bases and 4 bases, with 14 bases remaining between them. From germline, CDR1 is LNHDA and CDR2 SQIVND (reference sequence). Sequencing used PBMCs, obtained from a glioma patient whose treatment included an IDH1 peptide vaccine. The V and J genes are TRBV19 and TRBJ1-2; D perhaps matches TRBD1 (5 bases). The TCR sequence derives from a man aged 35 to 55 with glioma. DNA of the CDR3: TGTGCCAGTTCCGCTAGACAGATCTATGGCTACACCTTC. The encoded protein is CASSARQIYGYTF.